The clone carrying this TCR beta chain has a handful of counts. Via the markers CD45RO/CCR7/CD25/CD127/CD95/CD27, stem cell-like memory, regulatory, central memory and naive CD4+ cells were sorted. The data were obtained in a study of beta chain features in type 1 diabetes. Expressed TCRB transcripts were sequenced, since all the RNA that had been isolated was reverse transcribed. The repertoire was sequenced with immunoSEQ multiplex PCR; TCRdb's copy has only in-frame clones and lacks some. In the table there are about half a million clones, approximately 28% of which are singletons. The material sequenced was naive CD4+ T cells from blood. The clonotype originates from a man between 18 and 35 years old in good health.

The CDR3 sequence: CASTPGLAGYEQYF. DNA for the CDR3: TGTGCCAGCACTCCCGGACTAGCGGGCTACGAGCAGTACTTC. The chain joins TRBV2 to TRBJ2-7, with 11 bases identical to TRBD2. The trim removed 7 bases at V and 3 bases at J, leaving 5 bases unmatched. The germline CDR1 and CDR2 sequences are SNHLY and FYNNEI. The CDR3 loop spans 14 amino acids.